A single sample is the source of the 6 T cell receptor beta chains below, sequenced in a study of shared clonotypes between healthy human individuals. The protocol was immunoSEQ multiplex PCR, while the TCRdb copy is restricted to in-frame clones and leaves out a portion. The repertoire has about 2 million clones, approximately 95% of them found once; the top ten carry 0.1% to 0.15%. The sample comprised naive CD4+ T cells sorted from blood. Sample subset: CD45RA+ positively selected. Receptors originate from a man between 18 and 29 years old in good health.

The chain recombines TRBV29-1 with TRBJ2-1, with 8 bases aligning to TRBD2. Germline-derived CDR1 and CDR2 are SQVTM and ANQGSEA. The CDR3 contains 15 residues. Trimming took 6 bases from V and 1 from J; bases not matched to a gene: 8. CDR3 bases: TGCAGCGTCGCCCGGGCGGGGGGTTCCTACAATGAGCAGTTCTTC. As protein: CSVARAGGSYNEQFF.

This clone was seen just once. This rearrangement joins TRBV14 to TRBJ2-2; 8 bases align to TRBD1. The CDR3 is 14 amino acids. Germline CDR1 SGHDN, CDR2 FVKESK. The V gene end was trimmed by 5 bases and the J gene end by 3 bases; junction bases not matched to a gene: 2. CDR3 sequence: CASSRTGYTGELFF. The CDR3 DNA is TGTGCCAGCAGCAGGACAGGGTACACCGGGGAGCTGTTTTTT.

The chain uses TRBV6-1 and TRBJ2-2, with D possibly called TRBD1 or TRBD2 (5 bases each). The CDR3 is made up of 14 amino acids. Per germline, CDR1 MNHNS and CDR2 SASEGT. Trimming cost V 7 bases and J 0 bases, with 9 bases left between them. CDR3 DNA sequence: TGTGCCAGCATTCGGGACCCGAACACCGGGGAGCTGTTTTTT. It encodes CASIRDPNTGELFF.

Only one count was recorded for this clone. In the same sample, other DNA sequences code for this CDR3. The chain employs TRBV18 and TRBJ1-5; a possible D gene is TRBD1 (5 bases). Germline V lookup: CDR1 KGHSH, CDR2 LQKENI. The CDR3 runs 15 residues. V lost 3 bases, J lost 0 bases, and 9 bases lay in between. The CDR3, as DNA: TGTGCCAGCTCACCTCGAGGGGATAGCAATCAGCCCCAGCATTTT. As protein: CASSPRGDSNQPQHF.

This clone was counted once. The chain carries TRBV5-1 and TRBJ1-1; 8 bases agree with TRBD1. The V gene end was trimmed by 5 bases and the J gene end by 5 bases; junction bases not matched to a gene: 11. Germline V gives CDR1 SGHRS, CDR2 YFSETQ. This CDR3 has 15 amino acids. The CDR3 protein is CASRGTGQALTEAFF. The CDR3 DNA follows: TGCGCCAGCAGGGGGACGGGACAGGCGTTGACTGAAGCTTTCTTT.

The chain has TRBV6-7 and TRBJ2-7, with a tentative D call TRBD1 (6 bases). TRBV6-7 is marked as an open reading frame, function uncertain. CDR3 length equals 15 residues. V was cut by 3 bases and J by 0 bases, with 12 bases left in between. In nucleotides, the CDR3 is TGTGCCAGCAGTTATAAAGAAGGGGGCTCCTACGAGCAGTACTTC. This gives the protein CASSYKEGGSYEQYF.